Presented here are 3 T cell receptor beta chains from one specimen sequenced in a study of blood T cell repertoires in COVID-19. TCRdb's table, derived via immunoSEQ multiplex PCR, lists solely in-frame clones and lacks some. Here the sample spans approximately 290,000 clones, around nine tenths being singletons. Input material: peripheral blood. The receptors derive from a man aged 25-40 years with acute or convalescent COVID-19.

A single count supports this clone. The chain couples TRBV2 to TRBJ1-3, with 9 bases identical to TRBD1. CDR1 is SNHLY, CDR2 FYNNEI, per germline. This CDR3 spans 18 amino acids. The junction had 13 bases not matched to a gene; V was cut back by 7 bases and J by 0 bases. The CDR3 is CASNRLGTGLGSGNTIYF. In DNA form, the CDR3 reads TGTGCCAGCAACCGATTAGGGACAGGGTTGGGCTCTGGAAACACCATATATTTT.

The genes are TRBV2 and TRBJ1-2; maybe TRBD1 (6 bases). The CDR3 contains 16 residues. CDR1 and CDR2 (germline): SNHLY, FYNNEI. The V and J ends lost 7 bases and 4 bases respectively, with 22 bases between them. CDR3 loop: CASTPGPGQIGYGYTF. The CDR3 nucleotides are TGTGCCAGCACTCCCGGACCCGGACAGATAGGCTATGGCTACACCTTC.

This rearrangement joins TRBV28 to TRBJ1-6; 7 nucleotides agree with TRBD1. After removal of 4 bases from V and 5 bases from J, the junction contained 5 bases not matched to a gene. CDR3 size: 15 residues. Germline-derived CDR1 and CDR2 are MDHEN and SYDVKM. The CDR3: CASSYKTGHNSPLHF. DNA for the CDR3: TGTGCCAGCAGTTACAAGACAGGGCATAATTCACCCCTCCACTTT.